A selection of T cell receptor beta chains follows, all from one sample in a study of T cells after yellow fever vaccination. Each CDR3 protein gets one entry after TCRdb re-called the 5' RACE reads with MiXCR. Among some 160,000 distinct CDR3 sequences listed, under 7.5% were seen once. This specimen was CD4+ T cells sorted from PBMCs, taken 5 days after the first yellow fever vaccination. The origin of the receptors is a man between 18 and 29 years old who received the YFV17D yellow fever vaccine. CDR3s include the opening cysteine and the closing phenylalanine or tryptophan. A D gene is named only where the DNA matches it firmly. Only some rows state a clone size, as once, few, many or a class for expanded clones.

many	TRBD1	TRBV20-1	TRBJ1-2	CSAQGQGLYTF	TGCAGTGCTCAGGGACAGGGATTATACACCTTC
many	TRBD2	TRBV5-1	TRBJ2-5	CASSLIPLARETQYF	TGCGCCAGCAGCCTCATACCACTAGCGCGAGAGACCCAGTACTTC
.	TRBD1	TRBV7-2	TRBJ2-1	CASGSRDRGNEQFF	TGTGCCAGCGGATCCCGGGACAGGGGTAATGAGCAGTTCTTC
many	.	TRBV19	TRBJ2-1	CASSSGGMNEQFF	TGTGCCAGTAGTTCGGGGGGCATGAATGAGCAGTTCTTC
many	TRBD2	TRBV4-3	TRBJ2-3	CASSQTSGDTQYF	TGCGCCAGCAGCCAAACTAGCGGGGATACGCAGTATTTT
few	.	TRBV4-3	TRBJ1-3	CASSQGSSGNTIYF	TGCGCCAGCAGCCAGGGTAGCTCTGGAAACACCATATATTTT
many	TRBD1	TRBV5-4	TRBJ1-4	CASSKGGHLVDEKLFF	TGTGCCAGCAGCAAAGGGGGCCACCTAGTTGATGAAAAACTGTTTTTT
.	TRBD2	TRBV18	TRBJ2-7	CASSNLPGLATYEQYF	TGTGCCAGCTCTAATTTGCCGGGACTAGCTACTTACGAGCAGTACTTC
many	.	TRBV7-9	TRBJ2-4	CASSHLRQGGIQYF	TGTGCCAGCAGCCACCTCCGGCAGGGTGGCATTCAGTACTTC
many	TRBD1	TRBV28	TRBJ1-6	CASTHNPGQGSILHF	TGTGCCAGCACCCACAACCCGGGACAGGGTTCCATCCTCCACTTT
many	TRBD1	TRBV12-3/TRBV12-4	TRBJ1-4	CASSFQGQNEKLFF	TGTGCCAGCAGTTTTCAGGGACAGAATGAAAAACTGTTTTTT
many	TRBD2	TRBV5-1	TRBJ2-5	CASSRTSGGAYQETQYF	TGCGCCAGCAGCCGGACTAGCGGGGGGGCGTACCAAGAGACCCAGTACTTC
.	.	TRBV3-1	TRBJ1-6	CASSHTDGNSPLHF	TGTGCCAGCAGCCATACTGACGGGAATTCACCCCTCCACTTT
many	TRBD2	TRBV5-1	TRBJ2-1	CASSPSSGVYNEQFF	TGCGCCAGCAGCCCCTCCAGCGGGGTCTACAATGAGCAGTTCTTC
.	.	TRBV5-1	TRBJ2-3	CASSLDSGFVTDTQYF	TGCGCCAGCAGCTTGGATTCGGGGTTCGTCACAGATACGCAGTATTTT
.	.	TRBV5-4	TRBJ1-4	CASSRDFNEKLFF	TGTGCCAGCAGCAGGGACTTCAATGAAAAACTGTTTTTT
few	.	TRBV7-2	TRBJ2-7	CASSLTQAAYEQYF	TGTGCCAGCAGCTTAACACAGGCGGCCTACGAGCAGTACTTC
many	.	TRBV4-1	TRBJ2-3	CASSLVWGLTDTQYF	TGCGCCAGCAGCCTTGTGTGGGGGCTCACAGATACGCAGTATTTT
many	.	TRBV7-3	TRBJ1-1	CASSFGAGNTEAFF	TGTGCCAGCAGCTTTGGGGCGGGAAACACTGAAGCTTTCTTT
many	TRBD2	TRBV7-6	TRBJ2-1	CASSPTIAGGGREQFF	TGTGCCAGCAGCCCAACAATAGCGGGGGGCGGTAGGGAGCAGTTCTTC
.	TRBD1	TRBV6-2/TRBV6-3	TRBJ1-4	CASSLSFQGARNEKLFF	TGTGCCAGCAGTTTATCATTCCAGGGGGCGAGAAATGAAAAACTGTTTTTT
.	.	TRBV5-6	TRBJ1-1	CASRKTGQGKGAFF	TGTGCCAGCAGAAAAACGGGGCAGGGGAAAGGAGCTTTCTTT
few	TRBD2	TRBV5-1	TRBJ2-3	CASSLSGLAGGSSTDTQYF	TGCGCCAGCAGCTTATCCGGACTAGCGGGGGGATCTAGCACAGATACGCAGTATTTT
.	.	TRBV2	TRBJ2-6	CAIEQARSSGANVLTF	TGTGCCATAGAACAGGCCCGGTCCTCTGGGGCCAACGTCCTGACTTTC
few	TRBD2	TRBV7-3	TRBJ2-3	CASSPLAGITDTQYF	TGTGCCAGCAGCCCATTAGCGGGGATAACAGATACGCAGTATTTT
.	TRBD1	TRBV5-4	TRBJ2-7	CASSRVQGDNEQYF	TGTGCCAGCAGCCGCGTACAGGGGGATAACGAGCAGTACTTC
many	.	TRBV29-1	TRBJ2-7	CSVVEMGYEQYF	TGCAGCGTTGTCGAGATGGGCTACGAGCAGTACTTC
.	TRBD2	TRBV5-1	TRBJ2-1	CASSLVPGLAEYNEQFF	TGCGCCAGCAGCTTGGTACCGGGACTAGCGGAGTACAATGAGCAGTTCTTC
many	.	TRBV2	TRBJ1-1	CASNYHTEAFF	TGTGCCAGCAACTATCACACTGAAGCTTTCTTT
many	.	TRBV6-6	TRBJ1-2	CASSPQGASGYTF	TGTGCCAGCAGTCCACAGGGAGCCAGCGGCTACACCTTC
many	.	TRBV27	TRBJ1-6	CASRPGWESPLHF	TGTGCCAGCAGGCCAGGATGGGAATCACCCCTCCACTTT
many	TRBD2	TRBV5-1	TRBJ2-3	CASSPSTSGGTDTQYF	TGCGCCAGCAGCCCCTCAACTAGCGGGGGCACAGATACGCAGTATTTT
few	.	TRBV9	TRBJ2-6	CASSVATGPSSGANVLTF	TGTGCCAGCAGCGTAGCTACGGGGCCTAGCTCTGGGGCCAACGTCCTGACTTTC
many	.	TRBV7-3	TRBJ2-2	CASSSGPNTGELFF	TGTGCCAGCAGTTCGGGACCGAACACCGGGGAGCTGTTTTTT
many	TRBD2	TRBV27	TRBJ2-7	CASSLRTSGVYEQYF	TGTGCCAGCAGTCTACGGACTAGCGGGGTATACGAGCAGTACTTC
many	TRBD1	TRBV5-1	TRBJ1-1	CASSLGWDRDPDTEAFF	TGCGCCAGCAGCTTGGGTTGGGACAGGGATCCGGACACTGAAGCTTTCTTT
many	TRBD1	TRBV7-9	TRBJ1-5	CASSFDRVVRPQHF	TGTGCCAGCAGCTTCGACAGGGTTGTGAGGCCCCAGCATTTT
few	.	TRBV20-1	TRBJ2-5	CSVQAWDTETQYF	TGCAGTGTTCAGGCTTGGGACACGGAGACCCAGTACTTC
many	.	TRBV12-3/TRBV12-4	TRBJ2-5	CASRRQALLGETQYF	TGTGCCAGCAGGCGACAGGCCCTGTTGGGAGAGACCCAGTACTTC
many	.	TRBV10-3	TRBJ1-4	CAISGLQNEKLFF	TGTGCCATCAGTGGTCTCCAGAATGAAAAACTGTTTTTT
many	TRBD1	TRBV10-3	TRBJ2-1	CAINTGQGEQQFF	TGTGCCATCAACACGGGACAGGGGGAGCAGCAGTTCTTC
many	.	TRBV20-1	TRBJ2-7	CSATTNRVRYEQYF	TGCAGTGCTACCACCAACAGAGTCCGCTACGAGCAGTACTTC
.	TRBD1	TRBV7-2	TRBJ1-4	CASSSKPRQGRQEKLFF	TGTGCCAGCAGCTCCAAGCCTAGACAGGGGAGGCAAGAAAAACTGTTTTTT
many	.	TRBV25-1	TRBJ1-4	CASSDRLTNEKLFF	TGTGCCAGCAGTGACAGACTAACTAATGAAAAACTGTTTTTT
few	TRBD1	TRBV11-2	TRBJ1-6	CASSLIGTVNSPLHF	TGTGCCAGCAGCTTAATTGGGACAGTAAATTCACCCCTCCACTTT
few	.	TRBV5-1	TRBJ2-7	CASSVGQLSYEQYF	TGCGCCAGCAGCGTAGGACAGCTCTCCTACGAGCAGTACTTC
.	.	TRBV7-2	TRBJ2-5	CASSSRPGPETQYF	TGTGCCAGCAGCTCCCGCCCCGGCCCAGAGACCCAGTACTTC
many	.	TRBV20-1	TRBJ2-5	CSARPRGVTTQYF	TGCAGTGCTAGGCCCCGGGGTGTTACGACCCAGTACTTC
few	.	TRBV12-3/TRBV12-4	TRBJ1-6	CASSFSSGQNSPLHF	TGTGCCAGCAGTTTTTCGAGCGGACAAAATTCACCCCTCCACTTT
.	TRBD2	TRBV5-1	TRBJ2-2	CASSLRTSGGPNTGELFF	TGCGCCAGCAGCCTGAGGACTAGCGGGGGACCTAACACCGGGGAGCTGTTTTTT
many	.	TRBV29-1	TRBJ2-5	CSAGGEETQYF	TGCAGCGCAGGGGGGGAAGAGACCCAGTACTTC
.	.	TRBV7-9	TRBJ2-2	CAISSGLTNTGELFF	TGTGCCATCAGCTCCGGACTGACTAACACCGGGGAGCTGTTTTTT
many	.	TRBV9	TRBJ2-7	CASSVFPDPRPYEQYF	TGTGCCAGCAGCGTATTCCCGGACCCTCGACCCTACGAGCAGTACTTC
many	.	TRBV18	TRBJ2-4	CASSPPSLAKNIQYF	TGTGCCAGCTCACCACCCTCCCTAGCCAAAAACATTCAGTACTTC
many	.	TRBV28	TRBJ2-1	CASSPDHEQFF	TGTGCCAGCAGTCCAGATCATGAGCAGTTCTTC
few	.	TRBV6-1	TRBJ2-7	CASRRLGHDFGLTPYEQYF	TGTGCCAGCAGACGATTGGGACACGACTTCGGGCTTACTCCCTACGAGCAGTACTTC
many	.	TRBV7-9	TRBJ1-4	CASSFLQNEKLFF	TGTGCCAGCAGCTTTCTACAGAATGAAAAACTGTTTTTT
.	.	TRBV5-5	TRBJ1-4	CASSGLAGTSEKLYF	TGTGCCAGCAGCGGACTGGCAGGCACGAGTGAAAAACTGTATTTT
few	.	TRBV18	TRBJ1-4	CASSSLDSDEKLFF	TGTGCCAGCTCAAGTCTCGATAGCGATGAAAAACTGTTTTTT